This T cell receptor (beta chain) emerged from a study of post-analysis software for immune sequencing data. Points from the study as a whole: Normalized Chao1 diversity in multiple sclerosis patients fell significantly below that of controls. Five or six TRBV segments, TRBV5-6, TRBV5-1 and TRBV20-1 among them, were found more frequent in patients than controls.

The germline V gene has CDR1 MNHNY and CDR2 SVGAGI (reference sequence). CDR3 length equals 14 residues. Trimming stripped 5 bases from V and 0 bases from J, with 10 bases between. At least ten counts were recorded for this clonotype. The antigen remains undetermined. The TCR beta cDNA libraries carried unique molecular identifiers. Input amounts of 1 to 10 million T cells were used. These gave 500,000 or so cDNA molecules, so each molecule approximated one T cell. TCRdb passed the PCR reads through MiXCR, listing each CDR3 protein once. The sample has about 200,000 distinct CDR3 sequences, about 30% seen once.

The sequence was collected from a girl aged 2 to 17 with multiple sclerosis. The sample comprised blood. V usage is TRBV6-6 and J usage is TRBJ2-5, with D unresolved. Here the CDR3 reads CASSGQVYQETQYF. CDR3 nucleotide sequence: TGTGCCAGCAGTGGTCAGGTTTACCAAGAGACCCAGTACTTC.